This TCR beta chain was recorded in a study of OX40 agonist ivuxolimab in advanced cancers. Overall study findings and caveats: At 0.1 to 3.0 mg/kg and by week 6, clonal expansion occurred in CD4+ and CD8+ blood T cells.

The CDR3 loop spans 16 amino acids. The germline V gene has CDR1 LGHNA and CDR2 YSLEER. Trimming removed 4 bases at V and 2 bases at J, with 15 bases between. This clone has just a few counts. Its antigen is still unknown. The repertoire was sequenced with immunoSEQ multiplex PCR; TCRdb's copy has only in-frame clones and lacks some. The profile shows about 38,000 clones, 82% of them singletons. The source was CD4+ or CD8+ T cells sorted from blood, collected in a trial of the OX40 agonist ivuxolimab. V usage is TRBV4-3 and J usage is TRBJ2-1; possibly TRBD2 for D (5 bases). The TCR was taken from an adult with an advanced solid tumor such as melanoma, head and neck, liver or kidney cancer. The CDR3 loop reads CASSPSDLKTYNEQFF. The DNA for the CDR3 is TGCGCCAGCAGCCCCTCGGACTTGAAAACCTACAATGAGCAGTTCTTC.